This TCR beta chain is drawn from a study of cytomegalovirus exposure and HLA in healthy donors. The study, taken as a whole, reports: In a later analysis, V- and J-gene trimming of beta chains associated with a DCLRE1C missense variant, replicated independently.

Germline lookup yields CDR1 MNHNS and CDR2 SASEGT. The CDR3 spans 15 residues. The trim removed 7 bases at V and 4 bases at J, leaving 9 bases unmatched. It was with 60 Vbeta and 13 Jbeta primers that the PCR ran. Only in-frame clones appear in the TCRdb table, and some are missing; sequencing was by immunoSEQ multiplex PCR. The table lists about 110,000 clones, approximately 76% of them singletons. As concerns this clone: Its antigen is unknown.

The sequence came from a woman in her fifties or sixties in good health and CMV-seropositive. This chain uses TRBV6-1 with TRBJ2-1; 8 nucleotides match TRBD2. The specimen was PBMCs. CDR3 DNA: TGTGCCAGCACCCGGGGGGGGAGGGGGTACAATGAGCAGTTCTTC. It codes for CASTRGGRGYNEQFF.